This T cell receptor beta chain was captured by sequencing in a study of cytomegalovirus exposure and HLA in healthy donors. General study results and limits: The HLA-A and HLA-B alleles of most subjects were reportedly predicted accurately from TCR beta sequences. Researchers counted 164 TCR beta chains as cytomegalovirus-associated. As immune exposure information, only CMV serostatus was available.

Primers: 60 Vbeta forward and 13 Jbeta reverse. The method was immunoSEQ multiplex PCR; TCRdb's version includes in-frame clones alone and lacks a portion of them. This sample yields about 120,000 clones, of which over 75% are seen a single time; less than 6% belongs to the top ten. Germline trimming cut 2 bases from V and 2 bases from J; bases unmatched to any gene: 3. CDR1 is MNHNS and CDR2 is SASEGT in the germline V gene. The CDR3 sequence is 17 residues long. With respect to this clone: Its antigen is not known.

The TCR comes from a woman aged 25 to 39 in good health and CMV-seropositive. The sample was PBMCs. The chain joins TRBV6-1 to TRBJ2-6, with 10 nucleotides matching TRBD2. The CDR3 spells CASSEPLAGTGANVLTF. CDR3 in DNA: TGTGCCAGCAGTGAACCACTAGCGGGGACTGGGGCCAACGTCCTGACTTTC.